This entry lists 18 T cell receptor beta chains sequenced from one sample in a study of blood T cell repertoires in COVID-19. The protocol was immunoSEQ multiplex PCR, while the TCRdb copy is restricted to in-frame clones and leaves out a portion. The sample has hundreds of thousands of clones; roughly 85% are singletons. Sequenced input: peripheral blood. The receptors stem from a man aged 45 to 65 with active or convalescent COVID-19.

The chain uses TRBV30 and TRBJ1-6; no definite D call. The CDR3 has 14 residues. CDR1 and CDR2 from the germline V gene are GTSNPN and SVGIG (reference sequence). V gave up 0 bases and J gave up 5 bases, with 8 bases separating them. CDR3 DNA sequence: TGTGCCTGGAGTGTACAGACAAATAATTCACCCCTCCACTTT. Translated, it gives CAWSVQTNNSPLHF. The complete variable domain, with remaining parts taken from reference TRBV30 and TRBJ1-6, reads SQTIHQWPATLVQPVGSPLSLECTVEGTSNPNLYWYRQAAGRGLQLLFYSVGIGQISSEVPQNLSASRPQDRQFILSSKKLLLSDSGFYLCAWSVQTNNSPLHFGNGTRLTVT.

The J gene is TRBJ1-4, the V gene TRBV11-2; possible D gene TRBD1, 5 bases. This CDR3 contains 17 residues. Trimming removed 3 bases at V and 2 bases at J, with 16 bases between. CDR1 SGHAT and CDR2 FQNNGV come from the germline V gene. Here the CDR3 DNA reads TGTGCCAGCAGCTTGGGTGCAGGGATCTTGACTAATGAAAAACTGTTTTTT. Translated, it gives CASSLGAGILTNEKLFF.

The J gene is TRBJ2-3, the V gene TRBV2, with 7 bases aligning to TRBD2. V was clipped by 7 bases and J by 4 bases; unmatched bases: 11. The germline CDR1 and CDR2 sequences are SNHLY and FYNNEI. The CDR3 has 15 residues. Here the CDR3 DNA reads TGTGCCAGCACCGGGACGGGGGGTGTGGCAGATACGCAGTATTTT. Encoded protein: CASTGTGGVADTQYF.

This clone was picked up a small number of times. The chain employs TRBV2 and TRBJ2-1, with 7 nucleotides matching TRBD1. The CDR3 is 14 amino acids. Germline trimming cut 1 base from V and 8 bases from J; bases unmatched to any gene: 5. Germline V CDR1 and CDR2: SNHLY, FYNNEI. CDR3 DNA sequence: TGTGCCAGCAGTGAAGGACGACAGGGCCATGAGCAGTTCTTC. Its protein is CASSEGRQGHEQFF.

The DNA of the CDR3 is TGTGCCTGGGACAGGGATGGGGAAGCTTTCTTT. Translating it yields CAWDRDGEAFF. This chain uses TRBV30 with TRBJ1-1, with 7 bases identical to TRBD1. V dropped 5 bases and J dropped 8; count of bases not matched to a gene: 5. The CDR3 extends over 11 amino acids. Per the germline V gene, CDR1 is GTSNPN and CDR2 is SVGIG (reference sequence).

The chain has TRBV28 and TRBJ2-5; 8 nucleotides align to TRBD1. The germline gives CDR1 MDHEN, CDR2 SYDVKM. The CDR3 runs 12 residues. Unmatched junction bases numbered 7, after V lost 11 bases and J lost 5 bases. The CDR3 bases are TGTGCCGCAGGGGGCGGGTGGGAGACCCAGTACTTC. This codes for CAAGGGWETQYF.

This sequence joins TRBV19 and TRBJ1-1, with 8 positions matching TRBD1. This CDR3 is built from 13 residues. V trimming: 9 bases; J trimming: 1 base; junction bases outside the gene matches: 4. Germline CDR1 LNHDA, CDR2 SQIVND (reference sequence). CDR3 amino acids: CASSGQGNTEAFF. DNA for the CDR3: TGTGCCAGCTCCGGACAGGGGAACACTGAAGCTTTCTTT.

The gene calls are TRBV2 and TRBJ2-2; 12 bases agree with TRBD1. The V gene end was trimmed by 4 bases and the J gene end by 7 bases; junction bases not matched to a gene: 4. Germline CDR1 and CDR2: SNHLY and FYNNEI. The CDR3 extends over 15 amino acids. CDR3 DNA: TGTGCCAGCAGTGGGGACAGGGGGCAGGGCGGGGAGCTGTTTTTT. Translating gives CASSGDRGQGGELFF.

This clone was counted a few times. V and J are TRBV9 and TRBJ1-5; D perhaps matches TRBD1 (5 bases). Trimming cost V 3 bases and J 5 bases, with 15 bases left between them. This CDR3 comprises 15 residues. In germline, CDR1 is SGDLS, CDR2 YYNGEE. CDR3 loop: CASSGGIWADQPQHF. The CDR3 DNA follows: TGTGCCAGCAGCGGGGGCATATGGGCGGATCAGCCCCAGCATTTT. Supplemented by reference TRBV9 and TRBJ1-5, the full variable domain reads DSGVTQTPKHLITATGQRVTLRCSPRSGDLSVYWYQQSLDQGLQFLIQYYNGEERAKGNILERFSAQQFPDLHSELNLSSLELGDSALYFCASSGGIWADQPQHFGDGTRLSIL.

The gene calls are TRBV11-1 and TRBJ1-1; D unclear. Trimming pared 5 bases from V and 0 bases from J, leaving 16 bases between. Germline V gene data show CDR1 as SGHAT and CDR2 as FQDESV (reference sequence). CDR3 size: 16 residues. CDR3 nucleotides: TGTGCCAGCAGCCCCCGAGCGATTTCCATGAACACTGAAGCTTTCTTT. Its protein product is CASSPRAISMNTEAFF.

The V call is TRBV14, the J call TRBJ1-1, with 7 bases fitting TRBD1. V lost 3 bases to trimming and J lost 11 bases; unmatched junction nucleotides: 12. This CDR3 contains 14 residues. CDR1 is SGHDN and CDR2 is FVKESK in the germline V gene. CDR3 sequence: CASSQAGQTLRAFF. The CDR3 nucleotides are TGTGCCAGCAGCCAGGCGGGACAGACCCTTCGGGCTTTCTTT.

This clone was seen once. This chain joins TRBV5-4 and TRBJ1-2, with 9 bases lining up with TRBD1. CDR1 is SGHNT, CDR2 YYREEE, per germline (reference sequence). The length of the CDR3 is 14 residues. Germline trimming cut 1 base from V and 2 bases from J; bases unmatched to any gene: 0. CDR3 DNA sequence: TGTGCCAGCAGCTTGACAGGGGGCAACTATGGCTACACCTTC. Its translation: CASSLTGGNYGYTF.

This clone was seen just once. The V call is TRBV12-3 or TRBV12-4, the J call TRBJ2-5; D unclear. The CDR3 runs to 13 residues. V was cut by 5 bases and J by 5 bases, with 12 bases left in between. CDR3 region: CASSIRIWETQYF. CDR3 bases: TGTGCCAGCAGTATCAGGATTTGGGAGACCCAGTACTTC.

As for this clone: Other DNA sequences within the sample encode an identical CDR3. The chain combines TRBV5-1 with TRBJ1-2, with TRBD1 identical over 9 bases. Trimming took 3 bases from V and 3 from J; bases not matched to a gene: 3. Germline V gene data show CDR1 as SGHRS and CDR2 as YFSETQ. The CDR3 contains 14 residues. The CDR3 coding sequence is TGCGCCAGCAGCTCGGACAGGGGCGACTATGGCTACACCTTC. As protein: CASSSDRGDYGYTF.

The chain employs TRBV2 and TRBJ1-1; no firm D call. Trimming took off 7 bases at V and 0 bases at J, with 3 bases between the two ends. Germline V CDR1 and CDR2: SNHLY, FYNNEI. The CDR3 is 11 residues long. The CDR3 loop is CASTVNTEAFF. Here the CDR3 DNA reads TGTGCCAGCACGGTGAACACTGAAGCTTTCTTT.

This clone showed up just a few times. V and J are TRBV10-3 and TRBJ1-1, with TRBD1 matching over 8 bases. CDR1 ENHRY and CDR2 SYGVKD come from the germline V gene. J was trimmed by 5 bases and V by 3 bases; bases with no gene match: 5. This CDR3 has 14 residues. CDR3 DNA: TGTGCCATCAGTGAAGACCAGGGGGCGACTGAAGCTTTCTTT. It translates to CAISEDQGATEAFF.

The chain carries TRBV11-2 and TRBJ2-2, with a tentative D call TRBD1 (5 bases). The CDR3 extends over 16 amino acids. V was cut by 0 bases and J by 7 bases, with 15 bases left in between. Germline CDR1 reads SGHAT; CDR2 reads FQNNGV. The chain's CDR3 is CASSLDLGPPSGELFF. The CDR3 DNA reads TGTGCCAGCAGCTTAGATCTGGGGCCCCCCAGCGGGGAGCTGTTTTTT.

V gene TRBV15 combines with J gene TRBJ2-1, with 11 nucleotides matching TRBD2. Germline values: CDR1 LNHNV, CDR2 YYDKDF (reference sequence). The CDR3 loop spans 13 amino acids. J was trimmed by 14 bases and V by 3 bases; bases with no gene match: 6. The CDR3 here is CATSRDKLAGEFF. The CDR3 coding sequence is TGTGCCACCAGCAGGGACAAACTAGCGGGGGAGTTCTTC.